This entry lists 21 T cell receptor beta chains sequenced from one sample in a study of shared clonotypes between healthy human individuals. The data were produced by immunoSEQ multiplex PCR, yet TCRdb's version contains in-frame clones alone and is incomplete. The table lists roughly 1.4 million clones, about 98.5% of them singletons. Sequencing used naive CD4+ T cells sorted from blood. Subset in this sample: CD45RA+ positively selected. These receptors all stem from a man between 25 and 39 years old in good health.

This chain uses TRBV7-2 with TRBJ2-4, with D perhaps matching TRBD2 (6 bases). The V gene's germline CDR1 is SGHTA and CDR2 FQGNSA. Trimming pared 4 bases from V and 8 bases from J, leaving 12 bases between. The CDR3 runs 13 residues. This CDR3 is CASSSGLRDIQYF. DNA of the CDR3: TGTGCCAGCAGCTCGGGACTTAGAGACATTCAGTACTTC.

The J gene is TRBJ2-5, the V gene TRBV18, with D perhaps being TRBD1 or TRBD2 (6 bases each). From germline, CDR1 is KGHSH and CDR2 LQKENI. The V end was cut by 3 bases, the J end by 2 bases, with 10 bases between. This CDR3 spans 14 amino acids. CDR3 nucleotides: TGTGCCAGCTCACCCTCGGGGGCACAAGAGACCCAGTACTTC. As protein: CASSPSGAQETQYF. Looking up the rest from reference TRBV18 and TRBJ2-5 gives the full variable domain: NAGVMQNPRHLVRRRGQEARLRCSPMKGHSHVYWYRQLPEEGLKFMVYLQKENIIDESGMPKERFSAEFPKEGPSILRIQQVVRGDSAAYFCASSPSGAQETQYFGPGTRLLVL.

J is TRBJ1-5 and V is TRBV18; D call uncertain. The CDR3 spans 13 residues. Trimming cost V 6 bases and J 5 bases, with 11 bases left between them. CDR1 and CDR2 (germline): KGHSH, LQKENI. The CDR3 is CASSVSRDQPQHF. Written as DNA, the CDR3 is TGTGCCAGCTCGGTCAGCCGGGATCAGCCCCAGCATTTT.

The CDR3 sequence: CAISGAGGPTAAYNEQFF. The CDR3 DNA is TGTGCCATCAGTGGAGCGGGAGGCCCCACTGCAGCCTACAATGAGCAGTTCTTC. The genes are TRBV10-3 and TRBJ2-1; 9 positions match TRBD2. The V segment lost 4 bases and the J segment 2 bases; nucleotides outside the gene matches: 12. Germline loops: CDR1 ENHRY, CDR2 SYGVKD. The CDR3 runs to 18 residues.

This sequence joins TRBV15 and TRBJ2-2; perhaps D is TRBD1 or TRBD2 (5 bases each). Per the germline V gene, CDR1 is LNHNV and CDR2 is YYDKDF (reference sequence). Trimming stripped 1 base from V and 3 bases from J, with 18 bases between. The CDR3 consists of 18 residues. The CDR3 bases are TGTGCCACCAGCAGAGGGAGGATAGGGGCTCCCGACACCGGGGAGCTGTTTTTT. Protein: CATSRGRIGAPDTGELFF.

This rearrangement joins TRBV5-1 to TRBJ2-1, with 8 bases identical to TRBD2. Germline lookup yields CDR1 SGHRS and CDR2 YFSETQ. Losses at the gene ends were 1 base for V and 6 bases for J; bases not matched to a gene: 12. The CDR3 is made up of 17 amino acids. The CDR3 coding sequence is TGCGCCAGCAGCTTGAAGACTAGCGCCGACCCATCCAATGAGCAGTTCTTC. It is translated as CASSLKTSADPSNEQFF. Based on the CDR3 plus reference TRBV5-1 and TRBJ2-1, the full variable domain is KAGVTQTPRYLIKTRGQQVTLSCSPISGHRSVSWYQQTPGQGLQFLFEYFSETQRNKGNFPGRFSGRQFSNSRSEMNVSTLELGDSALYLCASSLKTSADPSNEQFFGPGTRLTVL.

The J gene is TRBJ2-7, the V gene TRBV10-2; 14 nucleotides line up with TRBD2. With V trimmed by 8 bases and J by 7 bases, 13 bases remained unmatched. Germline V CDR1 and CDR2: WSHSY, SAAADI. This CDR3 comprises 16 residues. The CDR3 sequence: CASARGTSGRPWEQYF. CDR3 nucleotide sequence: TGCGCCAGCGCCAGGGGGACTAGCGGGAGACCTTGGGAGCAGTACTTC.

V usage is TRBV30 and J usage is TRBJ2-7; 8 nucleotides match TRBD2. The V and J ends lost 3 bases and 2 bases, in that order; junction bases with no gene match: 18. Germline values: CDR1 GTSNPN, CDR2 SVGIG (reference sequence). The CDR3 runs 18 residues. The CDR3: CAWRLYPSAGRGAYEQYF. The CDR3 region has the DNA TGTGCCTGGAGACTATACCCTAGCGCGGGGCGGGGGGCCTACGAGCAGTACTTC.

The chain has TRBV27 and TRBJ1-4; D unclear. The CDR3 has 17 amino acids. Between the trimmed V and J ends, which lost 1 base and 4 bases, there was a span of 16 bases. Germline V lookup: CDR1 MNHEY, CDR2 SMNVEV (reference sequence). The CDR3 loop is CASSLWASGAVNEKLFF. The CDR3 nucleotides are TGTGCCAGCAGTTTATGGGCTTCAGGAGCGGTTAATGAAAAACTGTTTTTT.

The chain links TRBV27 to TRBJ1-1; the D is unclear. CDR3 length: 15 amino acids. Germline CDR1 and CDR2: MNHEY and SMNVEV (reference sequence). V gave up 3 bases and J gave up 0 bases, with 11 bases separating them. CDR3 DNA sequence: TGTGCCAGCAGTTTGCCCGGACTCATGAACACTGAAGCTTTCTTT. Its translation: CASSLPGLMNTEAFF.

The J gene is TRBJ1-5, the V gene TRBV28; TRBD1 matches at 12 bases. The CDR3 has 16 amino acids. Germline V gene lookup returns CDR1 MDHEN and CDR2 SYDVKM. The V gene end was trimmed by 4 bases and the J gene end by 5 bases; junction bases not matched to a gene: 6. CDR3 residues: CASSSGGTGGYQPQHF. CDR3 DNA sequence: TGTGCCAGCAGTTCAGGGGGGACAGGGGGCTATCAGCCCCAGCATTTT.

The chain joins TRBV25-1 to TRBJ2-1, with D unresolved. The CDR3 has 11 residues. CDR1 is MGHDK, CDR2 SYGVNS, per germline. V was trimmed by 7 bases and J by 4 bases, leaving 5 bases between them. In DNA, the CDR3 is TGTGCCAGCAAAGGATACAATGAGCAGTTCTTC. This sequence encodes CASKGYNEQFF. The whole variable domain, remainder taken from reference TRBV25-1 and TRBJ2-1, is EADIYQTPRYLVIGTGKKITLECSQTMGHDKMYWYQQDPGMELHLIHYSYGVNSTEKGDLSSESTVSRIRTEHFPLTLESARPSHTSQYLCASKGYNEQFFGPGTRLTVL.

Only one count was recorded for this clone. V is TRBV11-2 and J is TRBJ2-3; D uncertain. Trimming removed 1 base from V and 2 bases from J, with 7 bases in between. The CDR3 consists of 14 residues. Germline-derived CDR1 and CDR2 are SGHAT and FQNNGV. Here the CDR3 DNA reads TGTGCCAGCAGCTTAGGGTGGGACACAGATACGCAGTATTTT. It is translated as CASSLGWDTDTQYF.

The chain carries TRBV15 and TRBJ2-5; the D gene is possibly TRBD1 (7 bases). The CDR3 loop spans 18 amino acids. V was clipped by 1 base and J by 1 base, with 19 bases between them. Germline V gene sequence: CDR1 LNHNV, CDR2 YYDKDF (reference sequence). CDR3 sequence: CATSRGEVQGGRQETQYF. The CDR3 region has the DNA TGTGCCACCAGCAGAGGCGAGGTCCAGGGGGGACGCCAAGAGACCCAGTACTTC.

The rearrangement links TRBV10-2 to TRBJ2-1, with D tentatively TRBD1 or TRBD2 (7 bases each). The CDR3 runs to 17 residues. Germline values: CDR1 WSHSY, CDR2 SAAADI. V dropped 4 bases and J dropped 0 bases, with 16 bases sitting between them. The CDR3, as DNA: TGCGCCAGCAGTGGGATCCAGGGGGGGTACTCCTACAATGAGCAGTTCTTC. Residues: CASSGIQGGYSYNEQFF.

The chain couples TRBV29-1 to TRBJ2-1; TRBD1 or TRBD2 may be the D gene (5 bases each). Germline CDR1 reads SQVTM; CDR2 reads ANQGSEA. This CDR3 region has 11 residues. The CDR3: CSWGKYNEQFF. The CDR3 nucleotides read TGCAGTTGGGGGAAATACAATGAGCAGTTCTTC.

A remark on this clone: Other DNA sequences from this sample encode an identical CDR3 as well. In nucleotides, the CDR3 is TGTGCCAGCAGCTTGGCTGGGGAGACCCAGTACTTC. It translates to CASSLAGETQYF. The chain uses TRBV7-9 and TRBJ2-5, with unresolved D. Trimming took off 3 bases at V and 5 bases at J, with 7 bases between the two ends. The CDR3 is 12 amino acids. The germline gives CDR1 SEHNR, CDR2 FQNEAQ (reference sequence).

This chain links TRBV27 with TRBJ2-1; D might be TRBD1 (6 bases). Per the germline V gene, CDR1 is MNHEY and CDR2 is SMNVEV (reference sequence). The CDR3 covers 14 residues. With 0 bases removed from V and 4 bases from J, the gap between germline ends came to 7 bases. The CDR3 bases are TGTGCCAGCAGTTTATCACAGGGATACAATGAGCAGTTCTTC. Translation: CASSLSQGYNEQFF.

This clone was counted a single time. The CDR3: CASNGAGLTGELFF. CDR3 nucleotides: TGCGCCAGCAACGGAGCGGGGCTCACCGGGGAGCTGTTTTTT. V usage is TRBV5-1 and J usage is TRBJ2-2; 7 bases match TRBD2. The CDR3 runs to 14 residues. Unmatched junction bases numbered 6, after V lost 6 bases and J lost 4 bases. Germline CDR1 reads SGHRS; CDR2 reads YFSETQ.

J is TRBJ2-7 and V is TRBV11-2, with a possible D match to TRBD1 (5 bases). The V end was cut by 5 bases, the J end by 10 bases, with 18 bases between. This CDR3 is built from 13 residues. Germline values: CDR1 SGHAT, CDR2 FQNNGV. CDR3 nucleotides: TGTGCCAGCAGCCATGGACACCCCAATCGCCAGTACTTC. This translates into CASSHGHPNRQYF.

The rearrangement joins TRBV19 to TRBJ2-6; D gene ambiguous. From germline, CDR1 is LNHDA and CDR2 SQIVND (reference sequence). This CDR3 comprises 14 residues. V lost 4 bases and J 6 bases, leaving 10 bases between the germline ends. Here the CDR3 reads CASSTLLVANVLTF. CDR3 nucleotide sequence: TGTGCCAGTAGTACCCTGCTGGTGGCCAACGTCCTGACTTTC.